Listed below are T cell receptor beta chains from one sample, sequenced in a study of OX40 agonist ivuxolimab in advanced cancers. Clones were sequenced by immunoSEQ multiplex PCR, and TCRdb holds only the in-frame ones, with some missing. The sample carries approximately 60,000 clones, roughly 84% recorded once. The sequences come from CD4+ or CD8+ T cells sorted from blood, collected in a trial of the OX40 agonist ivuxolimab. These receptors were obtained from an adult with an advanced solid tumor such as melanoma, head and neck, liver or kidney cancer. The CDR3 runs from the conserved cysteine through the conserved F or W. The order of the fields is J gene, V gene, CDR3 protein.

J: TRBJ2-3; V: TRBV7-8; CDR3: CASSSRRFTDTQYF
J: TRBJ2-7; V: TRBV4-3; CDR3: CASSQDLVFPGYEQYF
J: TRBJ1-1; V: TRBV7-2; CDR3: CASSPPPGGGTEAFF
J: TRBJ1-2; V: TRBV20-1; CDR3: CSADTGGGYTF
J: TRBJ1-5; V: TRBV4-3; CDR3: CASSQAGGGQPQHF
J: TRBJ1-4; V: TRBV5-1; CDR3: CASSSGTAQNEKLFF
J: TRBJ2-5; V: TRBV2; CDR3: CASSLEGAPRETQYF
J: TRBJ1-5; V: TRBV19; CDR3: CASSFDRVGNQPQHF
J: TRBJ1-5; V: TRBV6-6; CDR3: CASNFGTNQPQHF
J: TRBJ2-7; V: TRBV16; CDR3: CASSQGQLTYEQYF
J: TRBJ2-7; V: TRBV5-1; CDR3: CASSPGGTGIGHEQYF
J: TRBJ2-3; V: TRBV5-1; CDR3: CASSLEVDTQYF
J: TRBJ2-3; V: TRBV10-2; CDR3: CASIQGVRTDTQYF
J: TRBJ1-2; V: TRBV9; CDR3: CASSAQTAANYGYTF
J: TRBJ2-7; V: TRBV27; CDR3: CASSPGLAYEQYF
J: TRBJ2-7; V: TRBV5-6; CDR3: CASSLIGTSSYEQYF
J: TRBJ1-4; V: TRBV5-1; CDR3: CASSFSVNEKLFF
J: TRBJ2-7; V: TRBV19; CDR3: CASSRYGTPTYEQYF
J: TRBJ2-7; V: TRBV5-1; CDR3: CASSLDRVSYEQYF
J: TRBJ1-5; V: TRBV12-5; CDR3: CASGFSQPQHF
J: TRBJ1-1; V: TRBV7-9; CDR3: CASSLTGTDTEAFF
J: TRBJ1-2; V: TRBV2; CDR3: CASRRQGRSGYTF
J: TRBJ2-3; V: TRBV10-3; CDR3: CAISESLATDTQYF
J: TRBJ2-5; V: TRBV10-3; CDR3: CAISAEGQETQYF
J: TRBJ1-3; V: TRBV7-9; CDR3: CASSATGKGSGNTIYF
J: TRBJ1-2; V: TRBV6-6; CDR3: CASSRGTGGYGYTF
J: TRBJ1-5; V: TRBV19; CDR3: CASSTTGNQPQHF
J: TRBJ2-7; V: TRBV2; CDR3: CASNRPGQDGWEQYF
J: TRBJ2-5; V: TRBV6-5; CDR3: CASSYLGQVYGETQYF
J: TRBJ1-2; V: TRBV29-1; CDR3: CSGGDRGPANYGYTF
J: TRBJ2-7; V: TRBV15; CDR3: CATSGEGGRRYEQYF
J: TRBJ1-5; V: TRBV19; CDR3: CASSISSGTGVNQPQHF
J: TRBJ2-2; V: TRBV6-1; CDR3: CASSDRTGRGGELFF
J: TRBJ1-5; V: TRBV6-5; CDR3: CASSYERRGQPQHF
J: TRBJ1-1; V: TRBV6-5; CDR3: CASRSQGANTEAFF
J: TRBJ1-4; V: TRBV5-1; CDR3: CASSEFSQGNEKLFF
J: TRBJ2-7; V: TRBV5-1; CDR3: CASSLTPLDEQYF
J: TRBJ2-1; V: TRBV27; CDR3: CASRFSGTSADEQFF
J: TRBJ1-2; V: TRBV7-2; CDR3: CASSLWGPQGAGYTF
J: TRBJ1-1; V: TRBV18; CDR3: CASSPVTGSLNTEAFF
J: TRBJ1-2; V: TRBV5-1; CDR3: CASSTTRQGAPGNYGYTF
J: TRBJ1-1; V: TRBV18; CDR3: CATTTGGSREAFF
J: TRBJ2-5; V: TRBV11-1; CDR3: CASTPSSGINQETQYF
J: TRBJ2-7; V: TRBV18; CDR3: CASSQGHFYEQYF
J: TRBJ2-3; V: TRBV29-1; CDR3: CSVEAPGLADTQYF
J: TRBJ2-2; V: TRBV5-1; CDR3: CASSPGGLAGAPGELFF
J: TRBJ2-3; V: TRBV7-8; CDR3: CASSPWGGEGTDTQYF
J: TRBJ1-4; V: TRBV28; CDR3: CASRRGGDEKLFF
J: TRBJ2-1; V: TRBV1; CDR3: CTSSLTSGLAGAPYNEQFF
J: TRBJ2-5; V: TRBV6-5; CDR3: CASSYSGTGEETQYF
J: TRBJ2-1; V: TRBV7-6; CDR3: CASSLAKGTSGTFNEQFF
J: TRBJ2-7; V: TRBV6-1; CDR3: CASSEPGRGSSYEQYF
J: TRBJ2-3; V: TRBV30; CDR3: CAWSVGGASTDTQYF
J: TRBJ1-2; V: TRBV11-2; CDR3: CASSLGGAAANYGYTF